These 19 T cell receptor beta chains came from one sample sequenced in a study of blood T cell repertoires in COVID-19. Sequenced by immunoSEQ multiplex PCR; TCRdb stores in-frame clones only, minus some. This sample has roughly 150,000 clones, with around nine tenths found just once. Material for sequencing was peripheral blood. These receptors all come from a human donor in a cohort sampled during active COVID-19.

This rearrangement joins TRBV7-6 to TRBJ2-7; 15 bases align to TRBD2. This CDR3 contains 15 residues. Germline-derived CDR1 and CDR2 are SGHVS and FNYEAQ. V dropped 5 bases and J dropped 4; count of bases not matched to a gene: 3. The CDR3 sequence is CASSPGTSGGYEQYF. In nucleotides, the CDR3 is TGTGCCAGCAGCCCTGGGACTAGCGGGGGGTACGAGCAGTACTTC.

V gene TRBV24-1 combines with J gene TRBJ2-2; the D gene is possibly TRBD1 (6 bases). V lost 7 bases to trimming and J lost 0 bases, with 8 bases between them. The length of the CDR3 is 14 residues. Germline lookup yields CDR1 KGHDR and CDR2 SFDVKD. CDR3 sequence: CATRAGANTGELFF. CDR3 nucleotide sequence: TGTGCCACCAGAGCAGGGGCGAACACCGGGGAGCTGTTTTTT.

V usage is TRBV7-3 and J usage is TRBJ1-2, with D uncertain. Trimming left V 7 bases short and J 4 bases short, with 10 bases between. Looked up from germline, CDR1 is SGHTA and CDR2 is FQGTGA. The CDR3 loop spans 12 amino acids. This CDR3 is CASNSGVYGYTF. CDR3 in DNA: TGTGCCAGCAACAGCGGGGTCTATGGCTACACCTTC.

The rearrangement uses TRBV19 and TRBJ1-2; no clear D gene. The germline V gene encodes CDR1 LNHDA and CDR2 SQIVND (reference sequence). V lost 6 bases, J lost 2 bases, and 13 bases lay in between. The CDR3 loop spans 14 amino acids. CDR3 protein: CASSWEGTNYGYTF. For the CDR3, the DNA is TGTGCCAGTAGCTGGGAGGGTACCAACTATGGCTACACCTTC.

This clone was seen more than once but under ten times. The V gene is TRBV9, the J gene TRBJ2-7, with 9 bases matching TRBD1. The CDR3 is 15 amino acids. Germline V gene sequence: CDR1 SGDLS, CDR2 YYNGEE. With 0 bases clipped from V and 7 bases from J, the junction kept 8 bases outside the gene matches. The CDR3 DNA reads as TGTGCCAGCAGCGTAGCCGGGACAGGGATCGATGAGCAGTACTTC. Its protein is CASSVAGTGIDEQYF.

A single count supports this clone. The chain carries TRBV27 and TRBJ1-5; D is perhaps TRBD1 (5 bases). The CDR3 extends over 13 amino acids. Trimming left V 6 bases short and J 1 base short, with 7 bases between. Per germline, CDR1 MNHEY and CDR2 SMNVEV (reference sequence). The CDR3 DNA reads TGTGCCAGCAGCGCAGGGAGCAATCAGCCCCAGCATTTT. Translation: CASSAGSNQPQHF.

J is TRBJ1-1 and V is TRBV5-6; possible D gene TRBD1, 5 bases. This CDR3 region has 13 residues. Trimming removed 4 bases at V and 10 bases at J, with 17 bases between. Per the germline V gene, CDR1 is SGHDT and CDR2 is YYEEEE. CDR3 DNA sequence: TGTGCCAGCAGCCCCAGACGGGGAGGGGTAGCTTTCTTT. Protein sequence: CASSPRRGGVAFF.

V and J are TRBV12-1 and TRBJ2-3; the D call in the table, TRBD2, was not verified against the DNA. TRBV12-1 is tagged as a pseudogene. The CDR3 runs to 20 residues. The CDR3 protein is CASSFGLAGERGCGTDTQYF. CDR3 bases: TGTGCCAGCAGCTTTGGACTAGCGGGAGAAAGGGGTTGTGGCACAGATACGCAGTATTTT.

The V and J genes are TRBV11-2 and TRBJ1-6; D is possibly TRBD1 (6 bases). Looked up from germline, CDR1 is SGHAT and CDR2 is FQNNGV. The CDR3 consists of 18 residues. V was trimmed by 1 base and J by 6 bases, leaving 19 bases between them. The CDR3 nucleotides read TGTGCCAGCAGCTTAGGGTACTGGGGGCAGTTTGGTAATTCACCCCTCCACTTT. Residues: CASSLGYWGQFGNSPLHF.

The V and J genes are TRBV18 and TRBJ2-7; TRBD1 might be the D (5 bases). V lost 4 bases to trimming and J lost 4 bases, with 17 bases between them. Germline CDR1 KGHSH, CDR2 LQKENI. This CDR3 spans 15 amino acids. Here the CDR3 DNA reads TGTGCCAGCTCACTTTTCGATTTACAGGTGTACGAGCAGTACTTC. Residues: CASSLFDLQVYEQYF.

The rearrangement links TRBV4-1 to TRBJ1-6, with TRBD1 matching 7 bases. CDR1 MGHRA and CDR2 YSYEKL come from the germline V gene. This CDR3 comprises 16 residues. V was clipped by 0 bases and J by 8 bases; unmatched bases: 7. In DNA, the CDR3 is TGCGCCAGCAGCCAAGATGGGGACAGTTCGTATTCACCCCTCCACTTT. Protein product: CASSQDGDSSYSPLHF.

The chain is built from TRBV29-1 and TRBJ1-4, with 11 positions matching TRBD1. V lost 4 bases and J lost 7; bases outside the gene matches: 14. Germline CDR1 SQVTM, CDR2 ANQGSEA. CDR3 length equals 17 residues. CDR3 protein: CSVGLRDRGFYGEKLFF. The DNA for the CDR3 is TGCAGCGTTGGCCTGCGGGACAGGGGGTTCTACGGTGAAAAACTGTTTTTT.

The V gene is TRBV2, the J gene TRBJ2-7, with a tentative D call TRBD1 (5 bases). The germline V and J ends were trimmed by 3 bases and 4 bases, with 16 bases remaining between them. The V gene's germline CDR1 is SNHLY and CDR2 FYNNEI. The CDR3 loop spans 15 amino acids. The DNA for the CDR3 is TGTGCCAGCAGTGATGTCGCAGGGCCCCCGTACGAGCAGTACTTC. Protein sequence: CASSDVAGPPYEQYF.

This chain uses TRBV2 with TRBJ2-7; perhaps TRBD1 as D (5 bases). The germline V and J ends were trimmed by 5 bases and 6 bases, with 11 bases remaining between them. Germline loops: CDR1 SNHLY, CDR2 FYNNEI. There are 12 residues in the CDR3. This CDR3 reads CASSIYQGEQYF. Here the CDR3 DNA reads TGTGCCAGCAGTATATATCAGGGCGAGCAGTACTTC.

The V gene is TRBV5-1, the J gene TRBJ2-7; 9 bases align to TRBD1. The CDR3 contains 14 residues. Germline V lookup: CDR1 SGHRS, CDR2 YFSETQ. The trim removed 4 bases at V and 2 bases at J, leaving 4 bases unmatched. The CDR3 sequence: CASSGTGHPYEQYF. CDR3 in DNA: TGCGCCAGCAGCGGGACAGGGCACCCCTACGAGCAGTACTTC.

The chain links TRBV29-1 to TRBJ2-7; no definite D call. Germline CDR1 SQVTM, CDR2 ANQGSEA. V gave up 5 bases and J gave up 2 bases, with 10 bases separating them. This CDR3 is built from 12 residues. Here the CDR3 reads CSVLASAYEQYF. As DNA, the CDR3 is TGCAGCGTTCTGGCTAGTGCCTACGAGCAGTACTTC.

The genes are TRBV30 and TRBJ2-7, with 7 bases identical to TRBD1. The CDR3 runs 14 residues. Germline CDR1 and CDR2: GTSNPN and SVGIG (reference sequence). Trimming cost V 0 bases and J 4 bases; bases outside gene matches: 6. The CDR3 protein is CAWSVRDRAYEQYF. DNA for the CDR3: TGTGCCTGGAGTGTACGGGACAGAGCTTACGAGCAGTACTTC.

This chain connects TRBV21-1 to TRBJ2-7; TRBD1, as called in the table, went unchecked against the DNA. TRBV21-1 is labeled a pseudogene. The CDR3 contains 16 residues. CDR3 loop: CASSKHRDRAYYEQYF. CDR3 in DNA: TGTGCCAGCAGCAAACACCGGGACAGGGCCTACTACGAGCAGTACTTC.

The chain links TRBV4-2 to TRBJ2-2; 9 bases map to TRBD1. The CDR3 contains 20 residues. CDR1 LGHNA and CDR2 YNFKEQ come from the germline V gene. The junction had 19 bases not matched to a gene; V was cut back by 4 bases and J by 4 bases. This chain's CDR3 is CASSPQIGGQGARGTGELFF. CDR3 DNA: TGTGCCAGCAGCCCCCAGATAGGGGGACAGGGTGCGCGAGGCACCGGGGAGCTGTTTTTT.